Listed below are T cell receptor beta chains from one sample, sequenced in a study of cytomegalovirus exposure and HLA in healthy donors. Profiled with immunoSEQ multiplex PCR; TCRdb holds only in-frame clones, not every one. The repertoire consists of roughly 290,000 clones, with around nine tenths occurring once and the leading ten covering about 2.5%. Specimen: PBMCs. The receptor set was obtained from a woman in her late teens or twenties in good health and CMV-seronegative. CDR3s include the opening cysteine and the closing phenylalanine or tryptophan. The order of the fields is CDR3 length, clone size, J gene, V gene, D gene, CDR3 DNA, CDR3 protein. A D gene is named only where the DNA matches it firmly. The size field is filled for only some rows; it gives once, few, many or a size class.

15	-	TRBJ2-2	TRBV27	-	TGTGCCAGCAGTTTATGGGCAGGCCAAACCGGGGAGCTGTTTTTT	CASSLWAGQTGELFF
13	-	TRBJ1-1	TRBV9	-	TGTGCCAGCATCCCTAGGGGGGGCACTGAAGCTTTCTTT	CASIPRGGTEAFF
15	-	TRBJ2-3	TRBV2	-	TGTGCCAGCAAGGAGCGGGACACTTGGGGAGATACGCAGTATTTT	CASKERDTWGDTQYF
14	-	TRBJ2-5	TRBV5-6	-	TGTGCCAGCAGCCACAACTATCCCCTCAACACCCAGTACTTC	CASSHNYPLNTQYF
15	-	TRBJ1-3	TRBV5-4	-	TGTGCCAGCAGCTTGGCCGGGGGCTCTGGAAACACCATATATTTT	CASSLAGGSGNTIYF
13	-	TRBJ1-1	TRBV29-1	TRBD1	TGCAGCGTTGAAGAGACAGGGGGCACTGAAGCTTTCTTT	CSVEETGGTEAFF
15	-	TRBJ1-2	TRBV27	-	TGTGCCAGCAGTCTATCTGGGGGGGGCAGATATGGCTACACCTTC	CASSLSGGGRYGYTF
16	-	TRBJ1-5	TRBV27	-	TGTGCCAGCAGAGCCGCGGCCGGATCAAGCAATCAGCCCCAGCATTTT	CASRAAAGSSNQPQHF
14	-	TRBJ2-7	TRBV5-1	TRBD1	TGCGCCAGCAGCCATGGACAGGGAGTCGTCGAGCAGTACTTC	CASSHGQGVVEQYF
12	-	TRBJ1-2	TRBV11-2	-	TGTGCCAGCAGCTCCGACCACAGGCTCTACACCTTC	CASSSDHRLYTF
15	-	TRBJ2-7	TRBV7-3	TRBD2	TGTGCCAGCAGCCTGTTAGCGGGGACATCCTACGAGCAGTACTTC	CASSLLAGTSYEQYF
18	-	TRBJ2-1	TRBV13	TRBD2	TGTGCCAGCAGCGCTCCGGGACTAGCGGGGGGGCTCGGCAATGAGCAGTTCTTC	CASSAPGLAGGLGNEQFF
15	-	TRBJ1-4	TRBV5-4	TRBD1	TGTGCCAGCAGCTTTGAGGGACAGCCTAATGAAAAACTGTTTTTT	CASSFEGQPNEKLFF
16	-	TRBJ2-3	TRBV5-4	TRBD2	TGTGCCAGCAGCTTGGAACTAGCGGGGGCTACAGATACGCAGTATTTT	CASSLELAGATDTQYF
14	-	TRBJ1-5	TRBV5-4	TRBD1	TGTGCCAGCAGCGCGGGACAGGGGAATCAGCCCCAGCATTTT	CASSAGQGNQPQHF
16	-	TRBJ2-7	TRBV27	-	TGTGCCAGCAGTTTAGAGGGCAGGCTAAGCTCCTACGAGCAGTACTTC	CASSLEGRLSSYEQYF
10	once	TRBJ2-1	TRBV2	TRBD1	TGTGCCAGCGGGACAGCCGGGCGGTTCTTC	CASGTAGRFF
14	-	TRBJ2-5	TRBV15	-	TGTGCCACCAGCAGTACTACAGGTCAAGAGACCCAGTACTTC	CATSSTTGQETQYF
14	-	TRBJ1-1	TRBV7-9	-	TGTGCCAGCAGCTTAGGCTACAGGAACACTGAAGCTTTCTTT	CASSLGYRNTEAFF
15	-	TRBJ2-1	TRBV7-3	-	TGTGCCAGCAGTTCCAGTCAGGGGGGTTGGGACAGGCAGTTCTTC	CASSSSQGGWDRQFF
15	-	TRBJ1-1	TRBV5-6	-	TGTGCCAGCAGCTTGGCCGCTTTAGGACACCTGTCGCCTTTCTTT	CASSLAALGHLSPFF
16	-	TRBJ1-1	TRBV5-1	-	TGCGCCAGCAGCTTGGAGACTCCCGAGACGAACACTGAAGCTTTCTTT	CASSLETPETNTEAFF
14	-	TRBJ1-2	TRBV6-5	-	TGTGCCAGCAGTTACTCGGCAGGTTACTATGGCTACACCTTC	CASSYSAGYYGYTF
14	-	TRBJ2-1	TRBV15	TRBD1	TGTGCCACCCTTTCGGGACAGGGGGCCTCCGAGCAGTTCTTC	CATLSGQGASEQFF
17	-	TRBJ1-3	TRBV19	-	TGTGCCAGCCTACTGAGGGCCGGGCCCCACTCTGGAAACACCATATATTTT	CASLLRAGPHSGNTIYF
14	once	TRBJ1-2	TRBV4-1	-	TGCGCCAGCAGCCATATCGACAGCAGCTATGGCTACACCTTC	CASSHIDSSYGYTF
15	-	TRBJ2-7	TRBV9	TRBD2	TGTGCCAGCAGCCCAAGCGGGGGGGCCAGCTACGAGCAGTACTTC	CASSPSGGASYEQYF
14	-	TRBJ1-4	TRBV10-3	TRBD1	TGTGCCACATTCCCCGGGACAGGGGGTGAAAAACTGTTTTTT	CATFPGTGGEKLFF
15	-	TRBJ2-5	TRBV11-1	TRBD2	TGTGCCAGCAGCTTGGGGTCTGGCGGGAGAGAGACCCAGTACTTC	CASSLGSGGRETQYF
14	-	TRBJ1-1	TRBV9	-	TGTGCCAGCAGCGCCGAGGGAGGGAACACTGAAGCTTTCTTT	CASSAEGGNTEAFF
15	-	TRBJ1-1	TRBV6-5	TRBD1	TGTGCCAGCAGTTTGAACAGGGGGATGAACACTGAAGCTTTCTTT	CASSLNRGMNTEAFF
14	-	TRBJ2-2	TRBV4-1	TRBD1	TGCGCCAGCAGCGCAGGGGGCTTAGCCGGGGAGCTGTTTTTT	CASSAGGLAGELFF
14	-	TRBJ2-7	TRBV7-9	-	TGTTCCAGCAGCTTAGTGGGCCTCAACTACGAGCAGTACTTC	CSSSLVGLNYEQYF
18	-	TRBJ2-1	TRBV5-4	TRBD2	TGTGCCAGCAGACTGGCGGCTAGCGGGGGACTCTCCTACAATGAGCAGTTCTTC	CASRLAASGGLSYNEQFF
13	-	TRBJ2-5	TRBV5-1	TRBD1	TGCGCCAGCAGCTTGGCCGGACAGGTAGAGCAGTACTTC	CASSLAGQVEQYF
12	-	TRBJ2-7	TRBV7-9	-	TGTTCCAGCAGCCAAGGGACTTACGAGCAGTACTTC	CSSSQGTYEQYF
16	-	TRBJ1-6	TRBV28	TRBD1	TGTGCCAGCAGCTCTGCCGCGGGACAGCATAATTCACCCCTCCACTTT	CASSSAAGQHNSPLHF
13	few	TRBJ2-5	TRBV30	-	TGTGCCTGGACCGGACTGAGCCCGGAGACCCAGTACTTC	CAWTGLSPETQYF
16	-	TRBJ1-2	TRBV27	-	TGTGCCAGCAGTCCTTCTAGCACCGAGAGATTCTATGGCTACACCTTC	CASSPSSTERFYGYTF
11	-	TRBJ2-1	TRBV6-5	-	TGTGCCAGCACCGAGTACAATGAGCAGTTCTTC	CASTEYNEQFF
15	-	TRBJ2-5	TRBV7-6	-	TGTGCCAGCAGCTTAGCGCAACCCCTCCAGGGGACCCAGTACTTC	CASSLAQPLQGTQYF
15	-	TRBJ2-1	TRBV6-5	TRBD2	TGTGCCAGCAGCTCCAGCGGGGGGGCCGTCGATGAGCAGTTCTTC	CASSSSGGAVDEQFF
11	-	TRBJ2-3	TRBV7-9	-	TGTGCCAGCAGCCCCCAGGGTACGCAGTATTTT	CASSPQGTQYF
13	-	TRBJ1-4	TRBV7-6	-	TGTGCCAGCAAGGGGGGGAATAATGAAAAACTGTTTTTT	CASKGGNNEKLFF
15	-	TRBJ1-1	TRBV19	TRBD1	TGTGCCAGTAGAGGGACAGGTGAACTTCCAACTGAAGCTTTCTTT	CASRGTGELPTEAFF
16	-	TRBJ2-5	TRBV2	TRBD2	TGTGCCAGCAGTCTTACTAGCGGACTTTTCCAAGAGACCCAGTACTTC	CASSLTSGLFQETQYF
18	-	TRBJ2-7	TRBV4-2	TRBD2	TGTGCCAGCAGGGGTGTCGGGACTAGCGGGGACAGCTCCTACGAGCAGTACTTC	CASRGVGTSGDSSYEQYF
15	-	TRBJ1-2	TRBV7-9	TRBD1	TGTGCCAGCAGCCGCTCGGGACAGTCTAACTATGGCTACACCTTC	CASSRSGQSNYGYTF
15	-	TRBJ1-1	TRBV27	TRBD1	TGTGCCAGCAGTGCCGAATACAGGGGGCAGGGTGAAGCTTTCTTT	CASSAEYRGQGEAFF
15	-	TRBJ2-2	TRBV11-3	TRBD1	TGTGCCAGCAGCTTAGGACAGGGGTACACCGGGGAGCTGTTTTTT	CASSLGQGYTGELFF
18	-	TRBJ1-5	TRBV2	TRBD1	TGTGCCAGCAGTGAGCAACCGACAGGGGGCTATAGCAATCAGCCCCAGCATTTT	CASSEQPTGGYSNQPQHF
14	-	TRBJ2-5	TRBV5-1	-	TGCGCCAGCAGCGCAAAGGCGACTCAAGAGACCCAGTACTTC	CASSAKATQETQYF
17	-	TRBJ2-1	TRBV15	-	TGTGCCACCAGCAGAGATCCAGGGGCGAGCTCCTACAATGAGCAGTTCTTC	CATSRDPGASSYNEQFF